This entry describes one TCR beta chain. The source of the sample is a study of T-cell reconstitution after alpha-beta-depleted transplantation in children. Preparing the TCRbeta library involved the use of unique molecular identifiers. TCRdb recomputed calls from the PCR reads with MiXCR, one row per CDR3 protein. The sample yields roughly 200,000 distinct CDR3 sequences, 8% to 9.5% seen once. Trimming removed 3 bases from V and 7 bases from J; junction bases left unmatched: 10. The V gene's germline CDR1 is SGHKS and CDR2 YYEKEE (reference sequence). The CDR3 contains 16 residues. This receptor was identified in a human donor who donated a stem cell graft to a child with acute lymphoblastic leukemia. Sequenced here: PBMCs from the stem cell graft donor, sampled from the stem cell graft. This chain links TRBV5-5 with TRBJ1-1, with 12 bases matching TRBD1. CDR3 loop: CASSSPGQGARGEAFF. The CDR3 coding sequence is TGTGCCAGCAGCTCCCCGGGACAGGGGGCTCGGGGTGAAGCTTTCTTT.